The source of this T cell receptor (beta chain) is a study of T cells in Graves' hyperthyroidism and ophthalmopathy. This clonotype showed up many times. Its antigen remains unknown. General study findings and limits: Model-based prediction identified ophthalmopathy a median about 7 months prior to its onset. From stable hyperthyroidism, ophthalmopathy was set apart by a 13 V-J model. Appearing also in blood were most of the thyroid clonotypes expanded above 0.001.

Amplified regions were TCR beta CDR3 sequences from RNA transcripts. First-round RT-PCR targeting the TCR CDR3 was performed with the HTBI primer set. In TCRdb, the multiplex PCR reads were re-called with MiXCR into one record per CDR3 protein. This table has around 350,000 distinct CDR3 sequences, about a fifth appearing once. The germline CDR1 and CDR2 sequences are SGHTS and YDEGEE. The CDR3 totals 14 residues. V lost 2 bases, J lost 9 bases, and 17 bases lay in between. Sequenced material: blood. This sequence was found in a woman between 18 and 30 years old with Graves' hyperthyroidism. This chain uses TRBV5-8 with TRBJ1-1; TRBD1 is a possible D gene (5 bases). CDR3 bases: TGTGCCAGCAGCTTTTTTCTGCAGGGTAATAAAGCTTTCTTT. Its protein product is CASSFFLQGNKAFF.